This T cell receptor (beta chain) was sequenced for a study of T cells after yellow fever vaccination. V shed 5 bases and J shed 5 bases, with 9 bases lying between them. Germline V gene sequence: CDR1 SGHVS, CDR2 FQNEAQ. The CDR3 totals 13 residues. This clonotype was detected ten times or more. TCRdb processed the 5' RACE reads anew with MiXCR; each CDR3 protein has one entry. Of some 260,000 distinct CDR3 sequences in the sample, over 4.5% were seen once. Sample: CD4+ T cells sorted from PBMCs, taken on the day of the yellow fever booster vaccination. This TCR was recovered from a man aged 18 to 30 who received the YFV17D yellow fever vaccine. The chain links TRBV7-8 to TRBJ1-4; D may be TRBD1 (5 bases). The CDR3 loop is CASSGGRNEKLFF. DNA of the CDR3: TGTGCCAGCAGCGGGGGACGAAATGAAAAACTGTTTTTT.